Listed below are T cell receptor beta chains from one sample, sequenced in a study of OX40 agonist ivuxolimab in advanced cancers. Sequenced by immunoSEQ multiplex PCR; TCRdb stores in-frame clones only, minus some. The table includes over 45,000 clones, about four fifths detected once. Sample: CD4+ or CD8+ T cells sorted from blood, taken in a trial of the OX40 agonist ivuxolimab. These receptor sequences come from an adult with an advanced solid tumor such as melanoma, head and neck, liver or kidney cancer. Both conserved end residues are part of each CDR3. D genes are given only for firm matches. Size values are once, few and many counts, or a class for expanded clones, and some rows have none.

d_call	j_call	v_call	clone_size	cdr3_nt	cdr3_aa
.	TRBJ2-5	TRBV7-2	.	TGTGCCAGCAGCGCCCAGGGGGGTGAGACCCAGTACTTC	CASSAQGGETQYF
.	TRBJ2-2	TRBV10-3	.	TGTGCCACCGCCTGGGGAAGAGGCACCGGGGAGCTGTTTTTT	CATAWGRGTGELFF
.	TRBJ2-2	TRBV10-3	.	TGTGCCATCAGTGAGTCGTTAGGCGGGAACACCGGGGAGCTGTTTTTT	CAISESLGGNTGELFF
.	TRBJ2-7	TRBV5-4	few	TGTGCCAGCAGCTTGGCCAACGGGGCGGCGCAGCAGTACTTC	CASSLANGAAQQYF
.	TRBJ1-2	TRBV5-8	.	TGTGCCAGCAGCTTGGCCGGGGAACTGGGCTATGGCTACACCTTC	CASSLAGELGYGYTF
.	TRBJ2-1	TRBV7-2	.	TGTGCCAGCCGCGGTTACGGCGGCGCCTACAATGAGCAGTTCTTC	CASRGYGGAYNEQFF
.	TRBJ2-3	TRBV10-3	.	TGTGCCATCAGTGCCACAGACTCGGGGACAGATACGCAGTATTTT	CAISATDSGTDTQYF
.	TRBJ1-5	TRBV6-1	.	TGTGCCAGCAACGAACACGGTAGCGGGCAGCCCCAGCATTTT	CASNEHGSGQPQHF
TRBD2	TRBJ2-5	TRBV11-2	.	TGTGCCAGCAGCTCCAGGGGACTAGCGGGGAGGAAAGAGACCCAGTACTTC	CASSSRGLAGRKETQYF
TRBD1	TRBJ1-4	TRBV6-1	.	TGTGCCAGCAGTGAACGACAGGGTCGGGAAAAACTGTTTTTT	CASSERQGREKLFF
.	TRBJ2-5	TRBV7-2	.	TGTGCCAGCAGCCCTAACCGGGTCAACCAAGAGACCCAGTACTTC	CASSPNRVNQETQYF
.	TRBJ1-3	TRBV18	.	TGTGCCAGCTCACCAGTGCCCGGCTCTGGAAACACCATATATTTT	CASSPVPGSGNTIYF
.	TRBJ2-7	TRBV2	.	TGTGCCAGCACTAGATCGGCTCGCGAGCAGTACTTC	CASTRSAREQYF
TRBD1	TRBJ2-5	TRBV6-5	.	TGTGCCAGCAGCGACAGGGGCTCTGGCGAGACCCAGTACTTC	CASSDRGSGETQYF
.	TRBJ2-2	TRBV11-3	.	TGTGCCAGCAGCTTAGGTTCTAGCGTAGCCACCGGGGAGCTGTTTTTT	CASSLGSSVATGELFF
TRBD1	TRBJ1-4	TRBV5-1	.	TGCGCCAGCAGCCCCTGGACAGGAAATGAAAAACTGTTTTTT	CASSPWTGNEKLFF
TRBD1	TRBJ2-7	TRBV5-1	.	TGCGCCAGCAGCTTGCTAGGGACAGGCCATGAGCAGTACTTC	CASSLLGTGHEQYF
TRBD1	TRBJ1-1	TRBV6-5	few	TGTGCCAGCAGTATACAGGGGATTGGGAACACTGAAGCTTTCTTT	CASSIQGIGNTEAFF
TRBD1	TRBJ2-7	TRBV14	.	TGTGCCAGCAGCCAACCGGGACAGCGTCGGTACGAGCAGTACTTC	CASSQPGQRRYEQYF
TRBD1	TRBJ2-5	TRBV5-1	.	TGCGCCAGCAGCATAGGGACAGGTCAAGAGACCCAGTACTTC	CASSIGTGQETQYF
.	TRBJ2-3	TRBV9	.	TGTGCCGGGAGTTTGTTGTCGACAGATACGCAGTATTTT	CAGSLLSTDTQYF
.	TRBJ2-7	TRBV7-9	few	TGTGCCAGCAGCTCAACCCACCTCGGGACGAATTCCTACGAGCAGTACTTC	CASSSTHLGTNSYEQYF
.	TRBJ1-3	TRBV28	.	TGTGCCAGCAGTTTAAGCATCAATTCTGGAAACACCATATATTTT	CASSLSINSGNTIYF
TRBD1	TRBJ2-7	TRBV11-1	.	TGTGCCAGCACCAAAGCAGGGGGTTCGACCTACGAGCAGTACTTC	CASTKAGGSTYEQYF
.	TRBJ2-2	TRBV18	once	TGTGCCAGCTCACCACAAAGGGAGACTATCACCGGGGAGCTGTTTTTT	CASSPQRETITGELFF
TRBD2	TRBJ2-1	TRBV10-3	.	TGTGCCATCAGTGGGGCTAGCGGGGGGGTGTCCTACAATGAGCAGTTCTTC	CAISGASGGVSYNEQFF